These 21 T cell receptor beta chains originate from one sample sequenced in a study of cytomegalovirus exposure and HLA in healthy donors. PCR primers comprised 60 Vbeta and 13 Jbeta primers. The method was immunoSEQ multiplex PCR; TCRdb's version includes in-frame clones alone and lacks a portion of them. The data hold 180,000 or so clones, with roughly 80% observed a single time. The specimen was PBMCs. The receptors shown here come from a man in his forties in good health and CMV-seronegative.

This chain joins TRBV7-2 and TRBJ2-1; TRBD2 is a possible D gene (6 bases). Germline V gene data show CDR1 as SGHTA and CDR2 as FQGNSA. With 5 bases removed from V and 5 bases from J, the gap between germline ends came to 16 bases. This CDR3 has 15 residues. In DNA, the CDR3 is TGTGCCAGCAGCACCGATGCGGGGCAAAACAATGAGCAGTTCTTC. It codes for CASSTDAGQNNEQFF.

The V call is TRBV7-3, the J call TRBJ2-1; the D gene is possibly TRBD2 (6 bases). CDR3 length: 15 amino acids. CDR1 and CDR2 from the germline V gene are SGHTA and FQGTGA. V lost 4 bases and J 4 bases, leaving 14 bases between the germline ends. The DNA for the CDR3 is TGTGCCAGCAGCTGGGCTGGGGGGTTTTACAATGAGCAGTTCTTC. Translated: CASSWAGGFYNEQFF.

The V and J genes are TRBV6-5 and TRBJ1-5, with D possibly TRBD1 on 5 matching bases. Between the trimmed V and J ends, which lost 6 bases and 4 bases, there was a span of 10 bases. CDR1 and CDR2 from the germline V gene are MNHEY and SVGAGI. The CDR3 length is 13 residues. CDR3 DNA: TGTGCCAGCAGGATGACAGTAAATCAGCCCCAGCATTTT. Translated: CASRMTVNQPQHF.

The CDR3 spells CASSLTGGSADTQYF. CDR3 DNA: TGTGCCAGCAGCTTGACAGGCGGGAGCGCAGATACGCAGTATTTT. The J gene is TRBJ2-3, the V gene TRBV5-6, with TRBD2 matching 7 bases. Trimming cost V 1 base and J 4 bases; bases outside gene matches: 6. The CDR3 spans 15 residues. The germline V gene encodes CDR1 SGHDT and CDR2 YYEEEE.

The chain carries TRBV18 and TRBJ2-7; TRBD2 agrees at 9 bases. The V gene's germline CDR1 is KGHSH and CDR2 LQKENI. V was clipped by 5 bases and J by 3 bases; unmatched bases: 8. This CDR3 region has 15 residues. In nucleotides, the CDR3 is TGTGCCAGCTCAAGCCGGCGGGAGGGAAACTACGAGCAGTACTTC. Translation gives CASSSRREGNYEQYF.

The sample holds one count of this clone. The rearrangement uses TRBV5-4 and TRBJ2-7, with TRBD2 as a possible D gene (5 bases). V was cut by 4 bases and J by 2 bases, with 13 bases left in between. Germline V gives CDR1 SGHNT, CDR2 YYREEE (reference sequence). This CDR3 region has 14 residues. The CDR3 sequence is CASSLGGLAYEQYF. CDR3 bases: TGTGCCAGCAGCCTGGGTGGACTGGCCTACGAGCAGTACTTC. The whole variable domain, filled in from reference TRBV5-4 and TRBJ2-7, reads ETGVTQSPTHLIKTRGQQVTLRCSSQSGHNTVSWYQQALGQGPQFIFQYYREEENGRGNFPPRFSGLQFPNYSSELNVNALELDDSALYLCASSLGGLAYEQYFGPGTRLTVT.

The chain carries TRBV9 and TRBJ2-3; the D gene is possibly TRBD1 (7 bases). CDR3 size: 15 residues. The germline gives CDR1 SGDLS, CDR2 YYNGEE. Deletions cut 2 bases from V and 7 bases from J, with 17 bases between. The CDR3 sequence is CASSVGGTEIHTQYF. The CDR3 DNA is TGTGCCAGCAGCGTCGGCGGGACAGAGATACATACGCAGTATTTT. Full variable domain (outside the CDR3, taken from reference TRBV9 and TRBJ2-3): DSGVTQTPKHLITATGQRVTLRCSPRSGDLSVYWYQQSLDQGLQFLIQYYNGEERAKGNILERFSAQQFPDLHSELNLSSLELGDSALYFCASSVGGTEIHTQYFGPGTRLTVL.

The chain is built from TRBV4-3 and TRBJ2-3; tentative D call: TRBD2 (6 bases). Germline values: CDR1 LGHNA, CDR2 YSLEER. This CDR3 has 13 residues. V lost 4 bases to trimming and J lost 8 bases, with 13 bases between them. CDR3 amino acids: CASSLLGLPTQYF. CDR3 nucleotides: TGCGCCAGCAGCCTACTGGGACTCCCTACGCAGTATTTT.

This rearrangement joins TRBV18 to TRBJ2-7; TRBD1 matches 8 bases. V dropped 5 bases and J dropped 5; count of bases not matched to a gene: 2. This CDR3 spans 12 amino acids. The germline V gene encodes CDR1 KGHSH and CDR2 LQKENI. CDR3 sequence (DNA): TGTGCCAGCTCAAAGACAGGGGACGAGCAGTACTTC. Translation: CASSKTGDEQYF.

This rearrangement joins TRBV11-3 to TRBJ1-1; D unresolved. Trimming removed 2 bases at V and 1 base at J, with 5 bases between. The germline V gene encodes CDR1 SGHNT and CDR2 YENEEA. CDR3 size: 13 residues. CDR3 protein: CASSLFSNTEAFF. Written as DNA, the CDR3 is TGTGCCAGCAGCTTATTCTCGAACACTGAAGCTTTCTTT.

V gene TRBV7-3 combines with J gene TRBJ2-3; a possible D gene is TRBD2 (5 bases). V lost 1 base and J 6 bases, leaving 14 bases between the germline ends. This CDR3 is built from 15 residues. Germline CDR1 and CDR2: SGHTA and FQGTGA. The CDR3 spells CASSLRPSQRDTQYF. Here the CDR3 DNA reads TGTGCCAGCAGCTTAAGGCCTAGCCAGCGGGATACGCAGTATTTT.

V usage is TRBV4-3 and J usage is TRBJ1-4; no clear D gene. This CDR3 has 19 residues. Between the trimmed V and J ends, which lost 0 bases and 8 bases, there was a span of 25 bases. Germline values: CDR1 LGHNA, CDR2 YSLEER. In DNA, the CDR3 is TGCGCCAGCAGCCAAGATACGTCTCGCCTGTCGTGGGCTGAAGAAAAACTGTTTTTT. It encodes CASSQDTSRLSWAEEKLFF.

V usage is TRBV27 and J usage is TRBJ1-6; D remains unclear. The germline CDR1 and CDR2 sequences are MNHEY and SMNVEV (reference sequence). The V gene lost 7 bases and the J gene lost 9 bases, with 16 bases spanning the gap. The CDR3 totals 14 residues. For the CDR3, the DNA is TGTGCCAGCAACCAGTTCGCCCTTACTTCACCCCTCCACTTT. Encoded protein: CASNQFALTSPLHF.

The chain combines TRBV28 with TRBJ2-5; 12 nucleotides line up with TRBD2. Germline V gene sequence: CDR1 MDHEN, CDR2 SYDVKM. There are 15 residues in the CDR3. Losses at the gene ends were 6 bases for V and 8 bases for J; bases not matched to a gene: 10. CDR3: CASSPGLAGLETQYF. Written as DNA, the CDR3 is TGTGCCAGCAGCCCGGGACTAGCGGGCTTGGAAACCCAGTACTTC.

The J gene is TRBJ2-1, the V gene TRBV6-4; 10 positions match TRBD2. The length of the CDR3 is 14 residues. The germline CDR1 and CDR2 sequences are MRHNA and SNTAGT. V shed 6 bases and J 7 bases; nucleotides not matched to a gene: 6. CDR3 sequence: CASRSGTSENEQFF. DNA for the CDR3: TGTGCCAGCAGGTCGGGGACTAGCGAGAATGAGCAGTTCTTC.

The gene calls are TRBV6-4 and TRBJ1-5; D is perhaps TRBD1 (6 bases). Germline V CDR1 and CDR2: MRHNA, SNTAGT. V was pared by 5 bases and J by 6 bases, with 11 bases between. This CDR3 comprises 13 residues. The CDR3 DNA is TGTGCCAGCAGTTCAGGGGAGGGTCAGCCCCAGCATTTT. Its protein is CASSSGEGQPQHF.

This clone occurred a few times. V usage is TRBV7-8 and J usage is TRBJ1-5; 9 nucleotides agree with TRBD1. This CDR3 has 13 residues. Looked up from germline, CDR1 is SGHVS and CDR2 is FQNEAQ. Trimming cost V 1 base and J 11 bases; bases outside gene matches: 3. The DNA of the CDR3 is TGTGCCAGCAGCTTAGGGGGACAGGGTACCCAGCATTTT. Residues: CASSLGGQGTQHF.

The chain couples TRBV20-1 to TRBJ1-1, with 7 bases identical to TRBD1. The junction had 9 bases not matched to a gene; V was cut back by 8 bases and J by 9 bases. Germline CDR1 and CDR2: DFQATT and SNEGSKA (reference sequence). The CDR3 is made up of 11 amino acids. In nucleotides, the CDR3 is TGCAGTTTTCCGACAGGGAGACAAGCTTTCTTT. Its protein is CSFPTGRQAFF.

The CDR3 here is CSVLQGAEAFF. The CDR3 DNA reads as TGCAGTGTGCTACAGGGAGCTGAAGCTTTCTTT. The gene calls are TRBV20-1 and TRBJ1-1; weak D call: TRBD1 (6 bases). Between the trimmed V and J ends, which lost 7 bases and 6 bases, there was a span of 12 bases. CDR1 is DFQATT, CDR2 SNEGSKA, per germline (reference sequence). This CDR3 contains 11 residues.

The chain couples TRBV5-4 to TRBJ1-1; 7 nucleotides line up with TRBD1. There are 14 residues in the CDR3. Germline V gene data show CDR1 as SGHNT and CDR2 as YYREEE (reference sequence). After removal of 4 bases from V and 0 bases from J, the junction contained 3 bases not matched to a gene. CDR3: CASSPGQMNTEAFF. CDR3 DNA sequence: TGTGCCAGCAGCCCGGGACAGATGAACACTGAAGCTTTCTTT.

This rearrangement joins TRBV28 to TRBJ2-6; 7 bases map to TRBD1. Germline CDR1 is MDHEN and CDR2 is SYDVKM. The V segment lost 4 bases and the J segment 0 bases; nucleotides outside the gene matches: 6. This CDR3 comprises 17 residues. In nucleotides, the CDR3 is TGTGCCAGCAGTTCCCGGACAGGTCCCTCTGGGGCCAACGTCCTGACTTTC. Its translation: CASSSRTGPSGANVLTF.